This T cell receptor beta chain was sequenced in a study of CXCR3-negative and CXCR3-positive naive CD8 T cells. Whole-study findings and limits: With respect to TRBV-TRBJ usage, naive CXCR3-negative and CXCR3-positive cells were similar; memory differed.

Turning to this clonotype: Its antigen is unknown.

This CDR3 spans 14 amino acids. Germline V lookup: CDR1 SGHNT, CDR2 YENEEA. Carrying UMI labels, the TRB cDNA libraries were prepared through 5' RACE. TCRdb re-called the 5' RACE reads; every CDR3 protein appears as one record, without DNA. Its listing shows 90,000 to 100,000 distinct CDR3 sequences. The sequencing sample was made of naive CXCR3- CD8+ T cells from blood. Subset in this sample: CD45RO-CCR7+CD27+CD95- naive CD8+ T cells lacking CXCR3 (TNR3-). V gene TRBV11-3 combines with J gene TRBJ2-5; TCRdb's D gene call, TRBD1, goes unchecked for lack of DNA. This receptor was taken from a human donor in good health. Some clones in this sample may be carry-over from other donors' samples. Here the CDR3 reads CASSLTGSGETQYF. Complete variable domain (other parts from reference TRBV11-3 and TRBJ2-5): EAGVVQSPRYKIIEKKQPVAFWCNPISGHNTLYWYLQNLGQGPELLIRYENEEAVDDSQLPKDRFSAERLKGVDSTLKIQPAELGDSAVYLCASSLTGSGETQYFGPGTRLLVL.